This T cell receptor beta chain was sequenced in a study of cytotoxic CD8 clonotypes in ibrutinib-treated CLL. For the study at large: The group held 11 to 12 relapsed/refractory and around 14 treatment-naive patients, with roughly 17 IGHV unmutated. Points from the study as a whole: Public clonotypes occurred uncommonly; on treatment, they contracted or remained stable.

Note on this clone: Antigen specificity is unknown. The same CDR3 is also encoded by other DNA sequences in this sample.

The assay was immunoSEQ multiplex PCR, and TCRdb's table has in-frame clones only and misses some. Among around 160,000 clones, around nine tenths were seen once, and the ten largest hold approximately 3%. The germline V and J ends were trimmed by 3 bases and 1 base, with 5 bases remaining between them. The CDR3 is 13 amino acids. The germline V gene has CDR1 LNHDA and CDR2 SQIVND (reference sequence). The source was PBMCs, collected at disease progression, from a patient treated with ibrutinib. This TCR derives from a human donor with chronic lymphocytic leukemia. This chain connects TRBV19 to TRBJ2-3, with D hard to call. The CDR3 DNA follows: TGTGCCAGTAGTATGTCGGGCACAGATACGCAGTATTTT. Its protein product is CASSMSGTDTQYF.